The 20 T cell receptor beta chains presented below share a single source sample, sequenced in a study of long-term antiretroviral therapy in people with HIV (dated by TCRdb to between 2022 and 2023). The immunoSEQ hsTCRB v3.0 assay was used at survey level resolution to sequence the TRB variable region. The table was pulled from immuneACCESS by TCRdb, which kept in-frame rearrangements only. Such tables lose some clones; where checked, under half of the loss comes from unresolved V genes, and the rest has no known cause. Here the sample has 25,000 to 35,000 clones; more than 95% occur a single time. The ten biggest clones cover about 3% of the sample. This material consisted of unsorted PBMCs, taken 6.9 years after starting antiretroviral therapy. These receptors originate from a man aged 30 to 45 with HIV.

This clone appeared once. The chain couples TRBV6-1 to TRBJ2-7; 8 nucleotides align to TRBD2. Germline CDR1 MNHNS, CDR2 SASEGT. This CDR3 spans 16 amino acids. Trimming cost V 3 bases and J 0 bases; bases outside gene matches: 7. The CDR3 coding sequence is TGTGCCAGCAGTGATCGACTAGCGAATAGCTCCTACGAGCAGTACTTC. This codes for CASSDRLANSSYEQYF.

The chain recombines TRBV27 with TRBJ2-1, with D unresolved. The CDR3 is 14 amino acids. V lost 6 bases to trimming and J lost 2 bases, with 11 bases between them. Looked up from germline, CDR1 is MNHEY and CDR2 is SMNVEV (reference sequence). In DNA form, the CDR3 reads TGTGCCAGCAGCTGGGGTAGCACCTACAATGAGCAGTTCTTC. Protein product: CASSWGSTYNEQFF.

The chain links TRBV7-2 to TRBJ2-2; D is uncertain. Trimming left V 4 bases short and J 3 bases short, with 9 bases between. CDR1 is SGHTA, CDR2 FQGNSA, per germline. CDR3 length: 14 residues. CDR3 bases: TGTGCCAGCAGCTCCGGACGCCACACCGGGGAGCTGTTTTTT. Protein product: CASSSGRHTGELFF.

This chain uses TRBV6-1 with TRBJ2-2; possibly TRBD2 for D (7 bases). Germline CDR1 and CDR2: MNHNS and SASEGT. Trimming removed 10 bases from V and 3 bases from J, with 15 bases in between. CDR3 size: 14 residues. CDR3 coding DNA: TGTGCCACTCGAAGGGGGGGCGACACCGGGGAGCTGTTTTTT. Translated: CATRRGGDTGELFF.

The chain is built from TRBV29-1 and TRBJ2-1; no reliable D call. This CDR3 spans 14 amino acids. The V gene lost 3 bases and the J gene lost 0 bases, with 9 bases spanning the gap. The germline CDR1 and CDR2 sequences are SQVTM and ANQGSEA. CDR3 residues: CSVDPQDSYNEQFF. The DNA for the CDR3 is TGCAGCGTTGACCCCCAGGACTCCTACAATGAGCAGTTCTTC.

The V and J genes are TRBV5-1 and TRBJ2-7; D tentatively reads TRBD1 or TRBD2 (6 bases each). CDR3 length equals 16 residues. From germline, CDR1 is SGHRS and CDR2 YFSETQ. Trimming stripped 2 bases from V and 0 bases from J, with 15 bases between. Here the CDR3 reads CASSLGMGGPSYEQYF. The CDR3 DNA sequence: TGCGCCAGCAGCTTAGGGATGGGGGGCCCCTCCTACGAGCAGTACTTC.

The genes are TRBV2 and TRBJ1-2, with D possibly matching TRBD1 (5 bases). Germline lookup yields CDR1 SNHLY and CDR2 FYNNEI. Deletions cut 10 bases from V and 4 bases from J, with 28 bases between. CDR3 length: 17 amino acids. CDR3 DNA sequence: TGTGCCATACGAGGTCTATCTTTGGGGGTTGGTCTCTATGGCTACACCTTC. This encodes CAIRGLSLGVGLYGYTF. Supplemented by reference TRBV2 and TRBJ1-2, the full variable domain reads EPEVTQTPSHQVTQMGQEVILRCVPISNHLYFYWYRQILGQKVEFLVSFYNNEISEKSEIFDDQFSVERPDGSNFTLKIRSTKLEDSAMYFCAIRGLSLGVGLYGYTFGSGTRLTVV.

This chain joins TRBV28 and TRBJ1-1; D uncertain. The CDR3 totals 13 residues. The V and J ends lost 3 bases and 4 bases respectively, with 9 bases between them. Germline V gene lookup returns CDR1 MDHEN and CDR2 SYDVKM. Here the CDR3 DNA reads TGTGCCAGCAGTTTTGTGGTAAGCACTGAAGCTTTCTTT. Translation gives CASSFVVSTEAFF.

This clone has just one count. This chain links TRBV9 with TRBJ2-3; 10 bases line up with TRBD2. Germline V gives CDR1 SGDLS, CDR2 YYNGEE. V was clipped by 3 bases and J by 1 base; unmatched bases: 8. This CDR3 is 17 amino acids long. CDR3: CASSETGLAGGTDTQYF. CDR3 nucleotide sequence: TGTGCCAGCAGCGAGACGGGGCTAGCGGGGGGCACAGATACGCAGTATTTT.

The CDR3 spells CSAEEAETQYF. The CDR3 region has the DNA TGCAGTGCTGAAGAGGCAGAGACCCAGTACTTC. This chain links TRBV20-1 with TRBJ2-5; no clear D. The CDR3 covers 11 residues. V dropped 5 bases and J dropped 4 bases, with 8 bases sitting between them. Germline assignment: CDR1 DFQATT and CDR2 SNEGSKA (reference sequence).

The chain combines TRBV7-2 with TRBJ1-2, with D possibly being TRBD1 (5 bases). Germline V gene lookup returns CDR1 SGHTA and CDR2 FQGNSA. The CDR3 has 14 residues. Trimming took off 0 bases at V and 4 bases at J, with 9 bases between the two ends. Written as DNA, the CDR3 is TGTGCCAGCAGCTTAGCGGAGGGACGCTATGGCTACACCTTC. Protein sequence: CASSLAEGRYGYTF.

This clone occurred once. V usage is TRBV11-2 and J usage is TRBJ1-2, with D unresolved. V was cut by 2 bases and J by 2 bases, with 9 bases left in between. The CDR3 totals 14 residues. The germline gives CDR1 SGHAT, CDR2 FQNNGV. The CDR3: CASSLFVGNYGYTF. The CDR3 nucleotides read TGTGCCAGCAGCTTATTTGTCGGAAACTATGGCTACACCTTC.

This CDR3 reads CASSARSGPLRTIYF. CDR3 DNA: TGTGCCAGCAGTGCACGTTCGGGCCCCCTCAGAACCATATATTTT. V usage is TRBV2 and J usage is TRBJ1-3; no clear D gene. The ends were cut back, 4 bases at V and 10 bases at J, with 20 bases in the middle. The CDR3 is 15 residues long. CDR1 is SNHLY and CDR2 is FYNNEI in the germline V gene.

This rearrangement joins TRBV10-3 to TRBJ2-7; 7 nucleotides line up with TRBD1. Per the germline V gene, CDR1 is ENHRY and CDR2 is SYGVKD. The trim removed 6 bases at V and 2 bases at J, leaving 4 bases unmatched. The CDR3 has 13 residues. CDR3 protein: CAIRGTDAYEQYF. The DNA for the CDR3 is TGTGCCATCAGGGGGACAGACGCCTACGAGCAGTACTTC.

The rearrangement joins TRBV12-5 to TRBJ2-2; 10 nucleotides align to TRBD2. Per the germline V gene, CDR1 is LGHNT and CDR2 is FRNRAP. Unmatched junction bases numbered 4, after V lost 5 bases and J lost 1 base. This CDR3 is built from 16 residues. CDR3 DNA: TGTGCTAGTGGTCCCGGACTAGCGGAGAACACCGGGGAGCTGTTTTTT. This translates into CASGPGLAENTGELFF.

V usage is TRBV18 and J usage is TRBJ2-3; D unclear. CDR1 and CDR2 (germline): KGHSH, LQKENI. V gave up 6 bases and J gave up 2 bases, with 15 bases separating them. The CDR3 loop spans 15 amino acids. This chain's CDR3 is CASSPSPVSTDTQYF. Here the CDR3 DNA reads TGTGCCAGCTCTCCCTCCCCAGTATCCACAGATACGCAGTATTTT.

This clone showed up just once. The rearrangement links TRBV4-3 to TRBJ2-5; TRBD1 might be the D (5 bases). Trimming cost V 4 bases and J 1 base, with 13 bases left between them. The CDR3 totals 15 residues. Germline V CDR1 and CDR2: LGHNA, YSLEER. CDR3 loop: CASSPHRRPQETQYF. Written as DNA, the CDR3 is TGCGCCAGCAGCCCCCACAGGCGGCCCCAAGAGACCCAGTACTTC.

V gene TRBV4-1 combines with J gene TRBJ2-2; TRBD2 is a possible D gene (6 bases). The CDR3 length is 20 residues. Trimming cost V 3 bases and J 1 base, with 24 bases left between them. Per germline, CDR1 MGHRA and CDR2 YSYEKL. CDR3 amino acids: CASSHRNPHRGRWNTGELFF. CDR3 in DNA: TGCGCCAGCAGCCATCGGAATCCACATCGGGGGAGATGGAACACCGGGGAGCTGTTTTTT.

J is TRBJ1-2 and V is TRBV19; possible D gene TRBD1, 5 bases. The V end lost 3 bases, the J end lost 2 bases, and 13 bases lay between the germline ends. The CDR3 has 15 residues. Germline V gene data show CDR1 as LNHDA and CDR2 as SQIVND (reference sequence). The CDR3 DNA follows: TGTGCCAGTAGTATTAGGCAGGGCCTAAACTATGGCTACACCTTC. Translated, it gives CASSIRQGLNYGYTF.

This rearrangement joins TRBV4-2 to TRBJ1-2; D gene uncertain. Deletions cut 0 bases from V and 4 bases from J, with 15 bases between. Germline loops: CDR1 LGHNA, CDR2 YNFKEQ. CDR3 length: 16 residues. The CDR3 protein is CASSQDNTRTGYGYTF. As DNA, the CDR3 is TGTGCCAGCAGCCAAGATAATACTCGGACGGGCTATGGCTACACCTTC.